The 6 T cell receptor beta chains listed next were all sequenced from one sample in a study of OX40 agonist ivuxolimab in advanced cancers. Profiled with immunoSEQ multiplex PCR; TCRdb holds only in-frame clones, not every one. This repertoire shows about 27,000 clones, about 81% found once; its top ten account for about 19%. The sequences come from CD4+ or CD8+ T cells sorted from blood, collected in a trial of the OX40 agonist ivuxolimab. The receptors were sampled from an adult with an advanced solid tumor such as melanoma, head and neck, liver or kidney cancer.

CDR3 region: CASSQELSSNQPQHF. The CDR3 DNA follows: TGCGCCAGCAGCCAAGAATTATCCAGCAATCAGCCCCAGCATTTT. This chain joins TRBV4-1 and TRBJ1-5; no clear D gene. CDR1 MGHRA and CDR2 YSYEKL come from the germline V gene. This CDR3 has 15 residues. V gave up 0 bases and J gave up 1 base, with 7 bases separating them.

J is TRBJ2-7 and V is TRBV16; D is possibly TRBD2 (5 bases). V shed 8 bases and J shed 6 bases, with 14 bases lying between them. In germline, CDR1 is KGHSY, CDR2 FQNENV. CDR3 length: 12 amino acids. The chain's CDR3 is CASGIEGSEQYF. The DNA of the CDR3 is TGTGCCAGCGGCATAGAGGGTTCCGAGCAGTACTTC.

V gene TRBV28 combines with J gene TRBJ2-7, with unresolved D. V dropped 7 bases and J dropped 0 bases, with 13 bases sitting between them. The CDR3 runs to 14 residues. The germline V gene encodes CDR1 MDHEN and CDR2 SYDVKM. CDR3 region: CASKGQQLSYEQYF. The CDR3 nucleotides read TGTGCCAGCAAAGGTCAGCAACTCTCCTACGAGCAGTACTTC.

The count of this clone is one. CDR3 DNA sequence: TGCGCCAGCAGCCAAGGGCGGCAGTCGAACACTGAAGCTTTCTTT. The encoded protein is CASSQGRQSNTEAFF. The chain couples TRBV4-3 to TRBJ1-1; no firm D call. Germline loops: CDR1 LGHNA, CDR2 YSLEER. The CDR3 length is 15 residues. Trimming pared 1 base from V and 1 base from J, leaving 10 bases between.

This chain links TRBV4-3 with TRBJ2-5, with 7 bases matching TRBD1. The J segment lost 2 bases and the V segment lost 1 base, leaving 1 base of the junction unmatched. This CDR3 spans 14 amino acids. Germline CDR1 and CDR2: LGHNA and YSLEER. The CDR3 region is CASSQAGQQETQYF. The CDR3 nucleotides are TGCGCCAGCAGCCAAGCGGGACAGCAAGAGACCCAGTACTTC.

The chain combines TRBV5-1 with TRBJ2-1; 10 nucleotides align to TRBD1. CDR1 SGHRS and CDR2 YFSETQ come from the germline V gene. V was clipped by 3 bases and J by 7 bases; unmatched bases: 7. The CDR3 sequence is 15 residues long. The CDR3 protein is CASSYRDRGGNEQFF. In nucleotides, the CDR3 is TGCGCCAGCAGCTACCGGGACAGGGGAGGGAATGAGCAGTTCTTC.